This T cell receptor beta chain was found in a study of blood T cells in healthy people across ages. Findings and caveats of the study: Because sorting was not performed, PBMCs prevented conclusive naive versus antigen-experienced comparison.

In the case of this clonotype: Its antigen remains unknown. One end of the junction does not line up with germline, which may come from a read error.

Primed by a sample-barcoded 5' primer and a J-beta primer mix, a second PCR proceeded for about 7 to 11 cycles. One entry per CDR3 protein results from TCRdb running MiXCR on the 5' RACE reads. The data contain 800,000 or so distinct CDR3 sequences, around a quarter of them singletons. The CDR3 spans 12 residues. The same data also went into a second study, on T cells of mothers and their children.

Sequencing used blood. The clonotype was recovered from a boy younger than 18 in good health. The V call is TRBV12-3 or TRBV12-4, the J call TRBJ2-7; no clear D. The CDR3 DNA is TGTGCCAGCAGTTTCGGGTCCAACGAGCAGTGCTTC. It specifies CASSFGSNEQCF.